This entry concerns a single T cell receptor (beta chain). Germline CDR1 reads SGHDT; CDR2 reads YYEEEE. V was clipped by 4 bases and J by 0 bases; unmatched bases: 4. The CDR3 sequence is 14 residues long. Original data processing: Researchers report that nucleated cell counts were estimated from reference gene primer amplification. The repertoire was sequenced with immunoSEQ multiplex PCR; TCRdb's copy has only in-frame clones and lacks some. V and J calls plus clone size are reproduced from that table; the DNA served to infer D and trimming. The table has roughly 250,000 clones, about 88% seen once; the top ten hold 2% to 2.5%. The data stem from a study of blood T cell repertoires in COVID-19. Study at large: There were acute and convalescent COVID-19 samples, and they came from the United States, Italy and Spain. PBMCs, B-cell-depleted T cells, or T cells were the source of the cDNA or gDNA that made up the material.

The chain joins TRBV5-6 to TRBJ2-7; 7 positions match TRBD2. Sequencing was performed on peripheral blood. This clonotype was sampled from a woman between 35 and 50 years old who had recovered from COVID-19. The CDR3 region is CASSHGRNSYEQYF. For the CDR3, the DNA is TGTGCCAGCAGCCACGGGAGGAACTCCTACGAGCAGTACTTC.